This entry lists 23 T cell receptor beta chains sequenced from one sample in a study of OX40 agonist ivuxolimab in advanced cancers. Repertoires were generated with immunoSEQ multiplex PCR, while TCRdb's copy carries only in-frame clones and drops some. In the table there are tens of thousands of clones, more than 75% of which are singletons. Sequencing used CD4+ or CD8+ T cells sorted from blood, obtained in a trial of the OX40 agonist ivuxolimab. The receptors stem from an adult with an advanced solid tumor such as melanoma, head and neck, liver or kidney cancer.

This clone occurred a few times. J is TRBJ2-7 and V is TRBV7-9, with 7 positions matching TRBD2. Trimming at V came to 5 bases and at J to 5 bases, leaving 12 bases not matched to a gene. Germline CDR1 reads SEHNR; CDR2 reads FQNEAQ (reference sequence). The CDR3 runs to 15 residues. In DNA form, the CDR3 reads TGTGCCAGCAGCACCCCCGGCGGGAGTATCAACGAGCAGTACTTC. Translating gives CASSTPGGSINEQYF.

CDR3 DNA: TGCGCCAGCAGCACCATAGGGCAGAGCTCCTACGAGCAGTACTTC. It codes for CASSTIGQSSYEQYF. V gene TRBV5-1 combines with J gene TRBJ2-7; D gene ambiguous. Germline lookup yields CDR1 SGHRS and CDR2 YFSETQ. The CDR3 is 15 amino acids. V lost 4 bases and J 0 bases, leaving 14 bases between the germline ends.

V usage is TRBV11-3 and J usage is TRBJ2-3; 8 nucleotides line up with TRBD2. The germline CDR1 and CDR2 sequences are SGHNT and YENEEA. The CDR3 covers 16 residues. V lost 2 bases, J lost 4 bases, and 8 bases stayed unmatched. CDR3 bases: TGTGCCAGCAGCTTAAGAGGAGCGGGAGTTGCAGATACGCAGTATTTT. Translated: CASSLRGAGVADTQYF.

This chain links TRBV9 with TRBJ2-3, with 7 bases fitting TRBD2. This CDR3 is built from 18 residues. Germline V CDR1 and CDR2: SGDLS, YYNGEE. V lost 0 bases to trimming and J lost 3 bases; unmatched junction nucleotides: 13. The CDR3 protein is CASSVGLASGGFTDTQYF. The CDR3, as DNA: TGTGCCAGCAGCGTAGGTCTAGCGTCGGGAGGCTTTACAGATACGCAGTATTTT.

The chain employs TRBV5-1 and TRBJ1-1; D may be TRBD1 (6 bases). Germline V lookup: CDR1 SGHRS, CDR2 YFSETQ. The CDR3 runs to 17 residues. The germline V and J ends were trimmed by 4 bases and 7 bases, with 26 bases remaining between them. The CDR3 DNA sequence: TGCGCCAGCAGCCCCCAGCCAGTCGTGGGGGGGCGGATTGAAGCTTTCTTT. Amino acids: CASSPQPVVGGRIEAFF. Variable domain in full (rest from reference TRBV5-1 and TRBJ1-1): KAGVTQTPRYLIKTRGQQVTLSCSPISGHRSVSWYQQTPGQGLQFLFEYFSETQRNKGNFPGRFSGRQFSNSRSEMNVSTLELGDSALYLCASSPQPVVGGRIEAFFGQGTRLTVV.

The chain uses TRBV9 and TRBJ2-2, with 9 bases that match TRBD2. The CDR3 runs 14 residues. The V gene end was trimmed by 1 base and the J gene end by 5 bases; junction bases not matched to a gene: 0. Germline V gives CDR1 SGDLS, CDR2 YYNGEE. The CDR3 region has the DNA TGTGCCAGCAGCGTACTAGCGGGAACCGGGGAGCTGTTTTTT. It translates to CASSVLAGTGELFF.

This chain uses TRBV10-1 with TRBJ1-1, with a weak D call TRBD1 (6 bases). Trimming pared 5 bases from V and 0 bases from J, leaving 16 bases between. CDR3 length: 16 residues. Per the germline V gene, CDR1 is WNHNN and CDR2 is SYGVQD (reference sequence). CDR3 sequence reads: CASSTFRGTMNTEAFF. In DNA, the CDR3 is TGCGCCAGCAGTACCTTCAGGGGCACCATGAACACTGAAGCTTTCTTT.

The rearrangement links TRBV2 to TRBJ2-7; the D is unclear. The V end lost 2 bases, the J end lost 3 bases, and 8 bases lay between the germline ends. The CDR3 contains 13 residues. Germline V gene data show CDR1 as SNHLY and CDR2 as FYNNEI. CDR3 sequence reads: CASSEYFLYEQYF. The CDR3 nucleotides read TGTGCCAGCAGTGAATACTTTCTCTACGAGCAGTACTTC.

The CDR3 bases are TGTGCCAGTAGTATAGGGGGACCCGCGGGTTCACCCCTCCACTTT. Its translation: CASSIGGPAGSPLHF. The J gene is TRBJ1-6, the V gene TRBV19; a weak D match, TRBD1 (5 bases). CDR1 and CDR2 (germline): LNHDA, SQIVND (reference sequence). V was trimmed by 1 base and J by 9 bases, leaving 13 bases between them. CDR3 length: 15 residues.

The DNA of the CDR3 is TGTGCCAGTACCGGGAGCTCCTATAATTCACCCCTCCACTTT. Amino acid sequence: CASTGSSYNSPLHF. The chain employs TRBV9 and TRBJ1-6; D unclear. V lost 8 bases, J lost 0 bases, and 9 bases lay in between. The CDR3 has 14 amino acids. Germline V gene lookup returns CDR1 SGDLS and CDR2 YYNGEE.

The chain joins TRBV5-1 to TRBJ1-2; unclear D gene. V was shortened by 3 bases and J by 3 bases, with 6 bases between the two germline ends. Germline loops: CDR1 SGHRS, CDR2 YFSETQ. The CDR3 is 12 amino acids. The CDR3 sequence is CASSSDYYGYTF. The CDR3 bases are TGCGCCAGCAGCTCGGATTACTATGGCTACACCTTC.

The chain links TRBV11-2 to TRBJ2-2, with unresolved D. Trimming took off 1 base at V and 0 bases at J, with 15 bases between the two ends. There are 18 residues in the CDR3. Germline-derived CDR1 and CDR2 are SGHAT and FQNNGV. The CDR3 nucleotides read TGTGCCAGCAGCTTAGGCCCTCGCTTACACGCGAACACCGGGGAGCTGTTTTTT. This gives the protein CASSLGPRLHANTGELFF. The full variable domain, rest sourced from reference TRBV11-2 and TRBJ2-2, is EAGVAQSPRYKIIEKRQSVAFWCNPISGHATLYWYQQILGQGPKLLIQFQNNGVVDDSQLPKDRFSAERLKGVDSTLKIQPAKLEDSAVYLCASSLGPRLHANTGELFFGEGSRLTVL.

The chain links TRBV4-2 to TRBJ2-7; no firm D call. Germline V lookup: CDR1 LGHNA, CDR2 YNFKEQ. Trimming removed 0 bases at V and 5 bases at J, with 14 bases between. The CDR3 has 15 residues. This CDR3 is CASSQDRHIQDEQYF. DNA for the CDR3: TGTGCCAGCAGCCAAGATCGGCACATCCAGGACGAGCAGTACTTC.

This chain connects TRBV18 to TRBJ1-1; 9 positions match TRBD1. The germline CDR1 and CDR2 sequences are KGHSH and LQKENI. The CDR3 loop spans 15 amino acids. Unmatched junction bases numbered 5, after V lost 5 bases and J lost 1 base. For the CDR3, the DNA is TGTGCCAGCTCATCCGACAGGGGGACGAACACTGAAGCTTTCTTT. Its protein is CASSSDRGTNTEAFF.

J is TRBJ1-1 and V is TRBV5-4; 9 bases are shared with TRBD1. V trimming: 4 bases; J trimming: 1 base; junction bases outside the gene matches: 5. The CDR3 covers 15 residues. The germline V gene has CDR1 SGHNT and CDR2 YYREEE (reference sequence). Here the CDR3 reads CASSPGQGRNTEAFF. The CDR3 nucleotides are TGTGCCAGCAGCCCTGGACAGGGGAGGAACACTGAAGCTTTCTTT.

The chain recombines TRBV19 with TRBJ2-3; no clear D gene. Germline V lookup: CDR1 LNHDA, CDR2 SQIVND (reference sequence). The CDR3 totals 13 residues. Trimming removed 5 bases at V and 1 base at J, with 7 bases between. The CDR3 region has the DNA TGTGCCAGTAGTTCGGGCCGCACAGATACGCAGTATTTT. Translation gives CASSSGRTDTQYF.

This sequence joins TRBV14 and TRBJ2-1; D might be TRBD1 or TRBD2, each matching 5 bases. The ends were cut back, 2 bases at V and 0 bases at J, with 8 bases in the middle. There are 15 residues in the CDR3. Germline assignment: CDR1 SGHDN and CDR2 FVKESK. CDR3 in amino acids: CASSQRGDSYNEQFF. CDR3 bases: TGTGCCAGCAGCCAACGAGGGGACTCCTACAATGAGCAGTTCTTC.

CDR3 nucleotides: TGTGCCAGCAGCTTATACCAGGGGAATCCCTACGGCTACACCTTC. Its protein is CASSLYQGNPYGYTF. This sequence joins TRBV7-8 and TRBJ1-2; perhaps TRBD1 as D (6 bases). This CDR3 region has 15 residues. Germline CDR1 reads SGHVS; CDR2 reads FQNEAQ. Deletions cut 2 bases from V and 8 bases from J, with 18 bases between.

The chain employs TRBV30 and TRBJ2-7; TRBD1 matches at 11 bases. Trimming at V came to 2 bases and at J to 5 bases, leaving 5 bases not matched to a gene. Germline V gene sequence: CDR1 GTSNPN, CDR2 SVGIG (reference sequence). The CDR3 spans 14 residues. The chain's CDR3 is CAWSRPGQGDEQYF. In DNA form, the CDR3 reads TGTGCCTGGAGTCGACCGGGACAGGGGGACGAGCAGTACTTC.

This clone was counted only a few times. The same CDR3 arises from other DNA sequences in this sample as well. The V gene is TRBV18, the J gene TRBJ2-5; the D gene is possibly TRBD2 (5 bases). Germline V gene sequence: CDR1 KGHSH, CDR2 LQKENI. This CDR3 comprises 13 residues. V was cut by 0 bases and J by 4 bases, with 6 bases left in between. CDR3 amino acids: CASSPPGIETQYF. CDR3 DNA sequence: TGTGCCAGCTCACCACCCGGGATAGAGACCCAGTACTTC.

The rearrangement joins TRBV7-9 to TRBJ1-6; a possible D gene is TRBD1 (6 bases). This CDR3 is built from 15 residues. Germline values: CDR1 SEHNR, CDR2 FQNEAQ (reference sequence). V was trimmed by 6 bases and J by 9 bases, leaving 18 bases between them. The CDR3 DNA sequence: TGTGCCAGCAGTTGGACGACAGGTGGGGGTTCACCCCTCCACTTT. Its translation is CASSWTTGGGSPLHF.

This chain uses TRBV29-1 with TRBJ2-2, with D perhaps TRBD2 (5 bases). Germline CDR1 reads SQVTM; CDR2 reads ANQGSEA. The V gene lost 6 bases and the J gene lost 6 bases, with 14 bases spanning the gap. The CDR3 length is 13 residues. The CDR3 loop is CSVQTTTPGELFF. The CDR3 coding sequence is TGCAGCGTGCAGACTACAACCCCCGGGGAGCTGTTTTTT.

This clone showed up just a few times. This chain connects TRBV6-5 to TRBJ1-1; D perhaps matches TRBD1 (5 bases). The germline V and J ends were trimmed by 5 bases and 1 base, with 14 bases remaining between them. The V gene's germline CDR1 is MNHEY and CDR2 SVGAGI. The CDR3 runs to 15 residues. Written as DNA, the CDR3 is TGTGCCAGCAGTACCCTAGGACATTGGAACACTGAAGCTTTCTTT. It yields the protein CASSTLGHWNTEAFF.